The sequence of this TCR beta chain was determined in a study of vaccination and CD4 T cells after COVID-19. The treatment here: 10-day PBMC culture with coronavirus spike peptide pools or control peptides (ViraFEST assay). Cultures used some 2 million PBMCs per well, approximately 9.2 IU/ml IL-2 and approximately 9.5 ug/ml peptides. Germline CDR1 MNHNS, CDR2 SASEGT. The ends were cut back, 10 bases at V and 9 bases at J, with 13 bases in the middle. CDR3 size: 11 residues. Study observations and caveats: The appearance of a median roughly 90% of reactive clones in convalescent patients occurred only post-vaccination.

Sequencing of cultured CD4+ T cell DNA used the Oncomine TCR Beta short-read assay. TCRdb independently ran MiXCR on the PCR reads; one entry per CDR3 protein. This table has about 11,000 distinct CDR3 sequences, 45% to 50% appearing once. In the case of this clonotype: Antigen: not known.

This sample comprised cultured CD4+ T cells from blood, obtained after SARS-CoV-2 vaccination. The V gene is TRBV6-1, the J gene TRBJ1-5, with D unresolved. The clonotype comes from a human donor with COVID-19. This CDR3 is CATPLDRPQHF. As DNA, the CDR3 is TGTGCCACACCGCTCGATCGGCCCCAGCATTTT.